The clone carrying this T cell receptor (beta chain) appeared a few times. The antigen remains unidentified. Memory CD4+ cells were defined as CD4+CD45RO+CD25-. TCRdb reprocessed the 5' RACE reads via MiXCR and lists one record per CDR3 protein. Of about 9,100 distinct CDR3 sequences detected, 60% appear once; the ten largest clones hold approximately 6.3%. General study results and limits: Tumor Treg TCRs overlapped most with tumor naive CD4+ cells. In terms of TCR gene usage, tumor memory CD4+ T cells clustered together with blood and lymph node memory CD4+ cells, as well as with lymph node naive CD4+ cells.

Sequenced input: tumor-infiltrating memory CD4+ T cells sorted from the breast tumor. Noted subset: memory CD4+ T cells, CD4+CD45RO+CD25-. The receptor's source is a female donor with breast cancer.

In DNA form, the CDR3 reads TGCAGTGCTACGGATGGAGGGGGGGAGCAGTTCTTC. Its translation: CSATDGGGEQFF. The chain joins TRBV20-1 to TRBJ2-1; D is perhaps TRBD1 or TRBD2 (6 bases each). There are 12 residues in the CDR3. The V gene's germline CDR1 is DFQATT and CDR2 SNEGSKA (reference sequence). Trimming took off 4 bases at V and 10 bases at J, with 14 bases between the two ends.